This T cell receptor (beta chain) was captured by sequencing in a study of human T cells and chemical hapten exposure. Time point here: patch test 1, 2 weeks after DPC sensitization. Regarding treatment: therapeutic diphenylcyclopropenone sensitization with weekly scalp DPC. Blood was drawn before each patch test was applied. A single record per CDR3 protein comes from TCRdb applying MiXCR to the RACE reads. Of about 120,000 distinct CDR3 sequences detected, around an eighth appear once; the ten largest clones hold about 1.4%. This clonotype was picked up many times. Sample: whole blood, taken in connection with sensitization to the hapten diphenylcyclopropenone (DPC). The sequence was collected from a woman in her 50s with alopecia areata. Some clones in this sample may be carry-over from other donors' samples.

CDR3 DNA sequence: TGTGCCACCACCATAGCAACTGGGGCAGATACGCAGTATTTT. Translating it yields CATTIATGADTQYF. V gene TRBV28 combines with J gene TRBJ2-3; D is uncertain. V was cut by 10 bases and J by 4 bases, with 18 bases left in between. The CDR3 is 14 residues long. The germline V gene encodes CDR1 MDHEN and CDR2 SYDVKM.